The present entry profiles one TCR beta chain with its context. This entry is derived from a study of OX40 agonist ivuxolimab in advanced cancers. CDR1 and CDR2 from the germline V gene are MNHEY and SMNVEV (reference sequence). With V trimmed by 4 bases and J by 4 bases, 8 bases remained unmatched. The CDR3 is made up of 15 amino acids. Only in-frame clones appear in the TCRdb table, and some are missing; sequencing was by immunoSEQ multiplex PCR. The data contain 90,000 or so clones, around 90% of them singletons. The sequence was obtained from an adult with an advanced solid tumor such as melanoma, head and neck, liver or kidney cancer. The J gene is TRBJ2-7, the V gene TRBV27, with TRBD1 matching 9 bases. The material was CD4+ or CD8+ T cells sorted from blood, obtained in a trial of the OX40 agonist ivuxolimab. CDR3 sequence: CASSSSTGGAYEQYF. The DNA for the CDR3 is TGTGCCAGCAGTTCGTCGACAGGGGGAGCGTACGAGCAGTACTTC.